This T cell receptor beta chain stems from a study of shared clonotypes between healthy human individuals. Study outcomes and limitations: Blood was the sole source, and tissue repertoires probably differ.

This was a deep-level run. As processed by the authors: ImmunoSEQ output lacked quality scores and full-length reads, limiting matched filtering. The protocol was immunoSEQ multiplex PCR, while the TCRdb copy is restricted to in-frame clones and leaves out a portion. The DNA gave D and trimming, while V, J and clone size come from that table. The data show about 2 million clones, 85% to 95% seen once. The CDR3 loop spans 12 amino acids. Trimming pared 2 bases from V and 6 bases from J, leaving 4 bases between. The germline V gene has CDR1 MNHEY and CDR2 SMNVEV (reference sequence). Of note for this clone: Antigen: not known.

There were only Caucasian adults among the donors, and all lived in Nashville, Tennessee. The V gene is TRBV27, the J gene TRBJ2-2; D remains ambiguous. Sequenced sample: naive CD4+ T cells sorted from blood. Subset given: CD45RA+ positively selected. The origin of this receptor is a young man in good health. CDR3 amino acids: CASSLPAGELFF. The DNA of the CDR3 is TGTGCCAGCAGTTTACCGGCCGGGGAGCTGTTTTTT.